What follows are 25 T cell receptor beta chains derived from one specimen sequenced in a study of blood T cell repertoires in COVID-19. Data came from immunoSEQ multiplex PCR; TCRdb stores just in-frame clones and leaves some out. The table lists a few hundred thousand clones, 84% of them singletons. Specimen: peripheral blood. The receptors were sampled from a human donor in a cohort sampled during active COVID-19.

CDR3 sequence (DNA): TGTGCCAGCAGTCTTACAGGGCCCCCAGATACGCAGTATTTT. It yields the protein CASSLTGPPDTQYF. The rearrangement joins TRBV28 to TRBJ2-3, with D tentatively TRBD1 (6 bases). This CDR3 contains 14 residues. Trimming pared 5 bases from V and 4 bases from J, leaving 13 bases between. Per the germline V gene, CDR1 is MDHEN and CDR2 is SYDVKM. The variable domain in full, with the rest retrieved from reference TRBV28 and TRBJ2-3, is DVKVTQSSRYLVKRTGEKVFLECVQDMDHENMFWYRQDPGLGLRLIYFSYDVKMKEKGDIPEGYSVSREKKERFSLILESASTNQTSMYLCASSLTGPPDTQYFGPGTRLTVL.

The chain uses TRBV5-1 and TRBJ2-1; TRBD2 agrees at 8 bases. V trimming: 2 bases; J trimming: 9 bases; junction bases outside the gene matches: 10. Germline lookup yields CDR1 SGHRS and CDR2 YFSETQ. This CDR3 has 15 residues. CDR3 residues: CASSFQAGASGEQFF. The CDR3, as DNA: TGCGCCAGCAGCTTCCAAGCGGGAGCTTCCGGTGAGCAGTTCTTC.

The gene calls are TRBV5-1 and TRBJ2-5; D may be TRBD1 (6 bases). V lost 6 bases, J lost 6 bases, and 18 bases lay in between. The CDR3 contains 14 residues. The germline V gene encodes CDR1 SGHRS and CDR2 YFSETQ. CDR3 bases: TGCGCCAGCACTCGGGCAGGGGAAATAAAGACCCAGTACTTC. Amino acids: CASTRAGEIKTQYF.

This clone was counted once. The chain combines TRBV6-1 with TRBJ1-2, with D possibly being TRBD1 (5 bases). Trimming took off 0 bases at V and 4 bases at J, with 9 bases between the two ends. This CDR3 spans 14 amino acids. Germline V gene lookup returns CDR1 MNHNS and CDR2 SASEGT. The CDR3 DNA follows: TGTGCCAGCAGTGAAGCGCGGGGCGTCTATGGCTACACCTTC. It yields the protein CASSEARGVYGYTF.

A word on this clone: A junction boundary mismatches the germline segment, possibly from a read error. The J gene is TRBJ1-2, the V gene TRBV4-2; D is undetermined. The CDR3 has 14 residues. Per germline, CDR1 LGHNA and CDR2 YNFKEQ. The CDR3 DNA is TGTGCCAGCAGCCAAGCGGACGGGAACTTTGGCTACACCTTC. It codes for CASSQADGNFGYTF.

The chain joins TRBV6-5 to TRBJ2-5; 8 bases align to TRBD1. CDR3 size: 13 residues. The ends lost 6 bases at V and 4 bases at J; junction bases unmatched: 4. CDR1 MNHEY and CDR2 SVGAGI come from the germline V gene. The CDR3 protein is CASSDRGGETQYF. DNA for the CDR3: TGTGCCAGCAGCGACAGGGGAGGAGAGACCCAGTACTTC.

The sample holds one count of this clone. The V gene is TRBV6-6, the J gene TRBJ1-1; D remains unclear. The CDR3 is made up of 12 amino acids. CDR1 and CDR2 from the germline V gene are MNHNY and SVGAGI (reference sequence). V gave up 3 bases and J gave up 8 bases, with 10 bases separating them. DNA of the CDR3: TGTGCCAGCAGTTATGAGGGAATGGAAGCTTTCTTT. Protein: CASSYEGMEAFF.

The rearrangement links TRBV2 to TRBJ2-1; 8 bases are a match to TRBD2. The CDR3 covers 15 residues. Unmatched junction bases numbered 8, after V lost 6 bases and J lost 4 bases. Per the germline V gene, CDR1 is SNHLY and CDR2 is FYNNEI. The DNA of the CDR3 is TGTGCCAGCAGACAAAGCGGGAGCGCGTACAATGAGCAGTTCTTC. Translation gives CASRQSGSAYNEQFF. Complete variable domain (other parts from reference TRBV2 and TRBJ2-1): EPEVTQTPSHQVTQMGQEVILRCVPISNHLYFYWYRQILGQKVEFLVSFYNNEISEKSEIFDDQFSVERPDGSNFTLKIRSTKLEDSAMYFCASRQSGSAYNEQFFGPGTRLTVL.

The V and J genes are TRBV29-1 and TRBJ2-3; no clear D gene. The CDR3 loop spans 15 amino acids. Germline V CDR1 and CDR2: SQVTM, ANQGSEA. V was clipped by 3 bases and J by 2 bases, with 15 bases between them. The CDR3 DNA reads as TGCAGCGTTGAGCGCCTCTCCAAAACCACAGATACGCAGTATTTT. It encodes CSVERLSKTTDTQYF.

The chain couples TRBV6-2 or TRBV6-3 to TRBJ2-3, with 7 bases matching TRBD2. V dropped 2 bases and J dropped 0; count of bases not matched to a gene: 11. CDR1 and CDR2 from the germline V gene are MNHEY and SVGEGT. The CDR3 is 18 amino acids. The CDR3 sequence: CASSYPLEASGSTDTQYF. The CDR3, as DNA: TGTGCCAGCAGTTACCCCCTGGAGGCTAGCGGTAGCACAGATACGCAGTATTTT.

This rearrangement joins TRBV7-9 to TRBJ1-3; D is ambiguous. The CDR3 loop spans 16 amino acids. CDR1 and CDR2 from the germline V gene are SEHNR and FQNEAQ (reference sequence). V was clipped by 4 bases and J by 0 bases, with 13 bases between them. CDR3 amino acids: CASSSTRRFSGNTIYF. CDR3 nucleotide sequence: TGTGCCAGCAGCTCGACACGGCGCTTCTCTGGAAACACCATATATTTT.

The V gene is TRBV27, the J gene TRBJ1-1; D might be TRBD1 (6 bases). V dropped 10 bases and J dropped 5 bases, with 17 bases sitting between them. Germline V gene sequence: CDR1 MNHEY, CDR2 SMNVEV (reference sequence). The CDR3 sequence is 13 residues long. The CDR3 is CATRDRYWTEAFF. CDR3 sequence (DNA): TGTGCCACCCGAGACAGGTACTGGACTGAAGCTTTCTTT.

The V and J genes are TRBV5-1 and TRBJ2-7, with TRBD1 matching 9 bases. The germline V gene encodes CDR1 SGHRS and CDR2 YFSETQ. The CDR3 is 18 residues long. With V trimmed by 3 bases and J by 5 bases, 18 bases remained unmatched. CDR3 DNA sequence: TGCGCCAGCAGCTCGCCCGGACAGGGGAGGTCCGTAGATCACGAGCAGTACTTC. This sequence encodes CASSSPGQGRSVDHEQYF.

The chain carries TRBV27 and TRBJ2-3; D perhaps matches TRBD1 (6 bases). Trimming cost V 2 bases and J 2 bases, with 11 bases left between them. The V gene's germline CDR1 is MNHEY and CDR2 SMNVEV (reference sequence). This CDR3 has 15 amino acids. The CDR3 region has the DNA TGTGCCAGCAGTTTACAGGGGCACCCCACAGATACGCAGTATTTT. Translated, it gives CASSLQGHPTDTQYF.

The rearrangement uses TRBV7-9 and TRBJ2-3; D might be TRBD2 (6 bases). The CDR3 spans 15 residues. The germline V and J ends were trimmed by 3 bases and 3 bases, with 13 bases remaining between them. CDR1 and CDR2 from the germline V gene are SEHNR and FQNEAQ (reference sequence). The CDR3 loop is CASSFPAGTTDTQYF. CDR3 bases: TGTGCCAGCAGCTTCCCAGCGGGTACTACAGATACGCAGTATTTT.

The chain employs TRBV2 and TRBJ2-1, with 14 bases matching TRBD2. Germline loops: CDR1 SNHLY, CDR2 FYNNEI. Trimming at V came to 4 bases and at J to 7 bases, leaving 3 bases not matched to a gene. The CDR3 has 15 amino acids. Here the CDR3 DNA reads TGTGCCAGCAGTGTCGGGACTAGCGGGAGAAATGAGCAGTTCTTC. The encoded protein is CASSVGTSGRNEQFF.

The rearrangement links TRBV30 to TRBJ2-5; D gene ambiguous. V lost 5 bases, J lost 2 bases, and 6 bases lay in between. This CDR3 has 11 amino acids. CDR1 GTSNPN and CDR2 SVGIG come from the germline V gene (reference sequence). Here the CDR3 reads CAWGRQETQYF. Written as DNA, the CDR3 is TGTGCCTGGGGCAGACAAGAGACCCAGTACTTC.

This clone came up once. The rearrangement links TRBV19 to TRBJ2-1; maybe TRBD1 (5 bases). The V end was cut by 4 bases, the J end by 7 bases, with 11 bases between. Germline assignment: CDR1 LNHDA and CDR2 SQIVND (reference sequence). There are 13 residues in the CDR3. DNA of the CDR3: TGTGCCAGTAGTACCCAGGGATCAAATGAGCAGTTCTTC. This sequence encodes CASSTQGSNEQFF.

The chain has TRBV6-5 and TRBJ1-6; TRBD1 agrees at 8 bases. Trimming took 5 bases from V and 8 from J; bases not matched to a gene: 2. There are 13 residues in the CDR3. Germline CDR1 and CDR2: MNHEY and SVGAGI. Here the CDR3 reads CASSQGAYSPLHF. As DNA, the CDR3 is TGTGCCAGCAGTCAGGGGGCGTATTCACCCCTCCACTTT.

The chain has TRBV6-5 and TRBJ2-7, with 10 positions matching TRBD1. This CDR3 has 13 residues. Per germline, CDR1 MNHEY and CDR2 SVGAGI. With 6 bases clipped from V and 5 bases from J, the junction kept 4 bases outside the gene matches. The CDR3 DNA reads TGTGCCAGCAGCCGGGACAGGGGCAACGAGCAGTACTTC. Translated: CASSRDRGNEQYF.

The V gene is TRBV7-2, the J gene TRBJ2-2; no clear D. V gave up 2 bases and J gave up 4 bases, with 5 bases separating them. This CDR3 is built from 13 residues. CDR1 and CDR2 from the germline V gene are SGHTA and FQGNSA. CDR3 region: CASSLQVTGELFF. The CDR3 bases are TGTGCCAGCAGCTTACAGGTCACCGGGGAGCTGTTTTTT.

V gene TRBV5-6 combines with J gene TRBJ2-1, with D unresolved. CDR1 and CDR2 (germline): SGHDT, YYEEEE. Between the trimmed V and J ends, which lost 1 base and 5 bases, there was a span of 10 bases. CDR3 size: 14 residues. CDR3: CASSLYEAHNEQFF. As DNA, the CDR3 is TGTGCCAGCAGCTTGTATGAAGCCCACAATGAGCAGTTCTTC.

The J gene is TRBJ1-1, the V gene TRBV19; tentatively, D is TRBD1 (6 bases). Germline CDR1 and CDR2: LNHDA and SQIVND (reference sequence). The CDR3 totals 14 residues. V was clipped by 7 bases and J by 0 bases, with 12 bases between them. CDR3 coding DNA: TGTGCCAGTACCCCCGGGACACTGAACACTGAAGCTTTCTTT. It is translated as CASTPGTLNTEAFF.

The chain has TRBV27 and TRBJ2-7, with TRBD2 identical over 10 bases. This CDR3 comprises 17 residues. Per the germline V gene, CDR1 is MNHEY and CDR2 is SMNVEV (reference sequence). V lost 4 bases, J lost 2 bases, and 11 bases stayed unmatched. Written as DNA, the CDR3 is TGTGCCAGCAGTTCCATAACCGGGACTAGCGAAACCTACGAGCAGTACTTC. This translates into CASSSITGTSETYEQYF.

This clone is a singleton in its sample. The chain couples TRBV3-1 (or the pseudogene TRBV3-2) to TRBJ2-7; no clear D gene. V was clipped by 0 bases and J by 6 bases, with 24 bases between them. CDR3 length: 18 amino acids. CDR1 and CDR2 from the germline V gene are LGHDT and YNNKEL (reference sequence). The CDR3: CASSQDTPAGSPLGEQYF. The CDR3 region has the DNA TGTGCCAGCAGCCAAGATACCCCGGCAGGCTCTCCACTGGGCGAGCAGTACTTC.